This TCR beta chain comes out of a study of cytomegalovirus exposure and HLA in healthy donors. Turning to the study itself: A prior analysis found about 120 million unique TCR beta sequences from around 190 million T cells. Study outcomes and limitations: A later analysis reported that several of the most significant clusters appeared to be linked to common viral pathogens, among them Epstein-Barr virus. Most of the CMV-associated TCR beta chains (in a later analysis) appeared to be HLA-restricted. Through in vitro validation, three CMV-associated chains were shown to be specific for CMV antigens.

A note on this clone: As yet, its antigen is unknown.

In the PCR, 60 Vbeta and 13 Jbeta primers were used. The assay was immunoSEQ multiplex PCR, and TCRdb's table has in-frame clones only and misses some. The repertoire holds 100,000 to 150,000 clones, with 70% to 80% as singletons. Sequencing input: PBMCs. This clonotype was obtained from a woman aged 45-65 years in good health and CMV-seronegative.

As DNA, the CDR3 is TGTGCCAGCAGTTTATCTTCGACAGGGAGCTATGGCTACACCTTC. It encodes CASSLSSTGSYGYTF. The rearrangement joins TRBV28 to TRBJ1-2; 7 bases fit TRBD1. This CDR3 comprises 15 residues. V lost 1 base and J lost 4; bases outside the gene matches: 6. Germline lookup yields CDR1 MDHEN and CDR2 SYDVKM.